Each of the 18 T cell receptor beta chains below was sequenced from the same sample in a study of multiple sclerosis patients with progressive multifocal leukoencephalopathy (dated by TCRdb to between 2018 and 2021). This specimen's time point label, per the study, means: before natalizumab initiation. The method was the immunoSEQ multiplex PCR assay. Entries here come from immuneACCESS through TCRdb and include only in-frame sequences with V and J called. Some clones fail to appear in such tables; in the studies checked, an unresolved V gene covers under half of the shortfall, and the cause of the remainder is unknown. The sample table holds some 30,000 clones, of which around nine tenths were seen once. The ten largest clonotypes hold about 1.1% of the sample. Sequencing input: PBMCs. These receptors came from a human donor with multiple sclerosis.

The rearrangement uses TRBV5-1 and TRBJ2-3; D gene ambiguous. The V and J ends lost 0 bases and 0 bases respectively, with 2 bases between them. Germline values: CDR1 SGHRS, CDR2 YFSETQ. CDR3 size: 13 residues. The CDR3 reads CASSLGSTDTQYF. The CDR3, as DNA: TGCGCCAGCAGCTTGGGAAGCACAGATACGCAGTATTTT.

V gene TRBV28 combines with J gene TRBJ1-1; 7 bases fit TRBD1. The germline V gene encodes CDR1 MDHEN and CDR2 SYDVKM. There are 14 residues in the CDR3. The V gene end was trimmed by 6 bases and the J gene end by 7 bases; junction bases not matched to a gene: 11. The CDR3 loop is CASRRGQQGNEAFF. The CDR3 bases are TGTGCCAGCAGACGAGGCCAACAGGGGAATGAAGCTTTCTTT.

This chain connects TRBV11-2 to TRBJ2-7, with no clear D. The CDR3 consists of 15 residues. Germline loops: CDR1 SGHAT, CDR2 FQNNGV. V was trimmed by 0 bases and J by 3 bases, leaving 12 bases between them. CDR3 bases: TGTGCCAGCAGCTTAGATCGTGCTCCTGGCTACGAGCAGTACTTC. It yields the protein CASSLDRAPGYEQYF.

The V call is TRBV6-5, the J call TRBJ2-7; TRBD2 might be the D (6 bases). Per the germline V gene, CDR1 is MNHEY and CDR2 is SVGAGI. Trimming took off 2 bases at V and 0 bases at J, with 11 bases between the two ends. This CDR3 region has 15 residues. The DNA for the CDR3 is TGTGCCAGCAGTTACGCGGCGGGGAGCTCCTACGAGCAGTACTTC. It specifies CASSYAAGSSYEQYF.

The chain joins TRBV6-4 to TRBJ1-5, with no clear D. Germline values: CDR1 MRHNA, CDR2 SNTAGT. CDR3 size: 14 residues. The ends were cut back, 3 bases at V and 0 bases at J, with 6 bases in the middle. The CDR3, as DNA: TGTGCCAGCAGTGAGGACTATAGCAATCAGCCCCAGCATTTT. Translating gives CASSEDYSNQPQHF.

The genes are TRBV18 and TRBJ1-1, with a possible D match to TRBD1 (5 bases). The CDR3 length is 11 residues. The germline gives CDR1 KGHSH, CDR2 LQKENI. Trimming removed 4 bases at V and 11 bases at J, with 11 bases between. For the CDR3, the DNA is TGTGCCAGCTCACGAGGGACGGGCGCTTTCTTT. Translating it yields CASSRGTGAFF.

This chain uses TRBV30 with TRBJ1-1; D perhaps matches TRBD1 (5 bases). This CDR3 has 14 amino acids. V lost 0 bases to trimming and J lost 7 bases, with 15 bases between them. Germline lookup yields CDR1 GTSNPN and CDR2 SVGIG (reference sequence). The CDR3 nucleotides read TGTGCCTGGAGTGTACAAGGCCTTGGGGGTGAAGCTTTCTTT. Its translation is CAWSVQGLGGEAFF.

The chain links TRBV11-2 to TRBJ1-1; D might be TRBD1 (5 bases). Between the trimmed V and J ends, which lost 7 bases and 10 bases, there was a span of 13 bases. This CDR3 is 11 amino acids long. Germline assignment: CDR1 SGHAT and CDR2 FQNNGV. The CDR3 region is CASTVGLRAFF. The CDR3 DNA sequence: TGTGCCAGCACCGTGGGACTTAGAGCTTTCTTT.

The rearrangement uses TRBV19 and TRBJ1-1; D not resolved. Germline V gene data show CDR1 as LNHDA and CDR2 as SQIVND (reference sequence). CDR3 length equals 11 residues. V lost 3 bases to trimming and J lost 5 bases, with 4 bases between them. Here the CDR3 reads CASSITTEAFF. Here the CDR3 DNA reads TGTGCCAGTAGTATTACGACTGAAGCTTTCTTT.

The V gene is TRBV6-1, the J gene TRBJ2-3; tentatively, D is TRBD2 (5 bases). There are 14 residues in the CDR3. The germline V gene encodes CDR1 MNHNS and CDR2 SASEGT. V was cut by 6 bases and J by 0 bases, with 10 bases left in between. For the CDR3, the DNA is TGTGCCAGCAGACGGGGTGCGAGCACAGATACGCAGTATTTT. Residues: CASRRGASTDTQYF.

The CDR3 bases are TGTGCCAGCAGCCTGCCGACAGGGCCCCACTATGGCTACACCTTC. It yields the protein CASSLPTGPHYGYTF. The V call is TRBV5-4, the J call TRBJ1-2; TRBD1 matches 7 bases. V was clipped by 4 bases and J by 3 bases; unmatched bases: 9. Germline values: CDR1 SGHNT, CDR2 YYREEE (reference sequence). This CDR3 is built from 15 residues.

The J gene is TRBJ1-1, the V gene TRBV7-2; D perhaps matches TRBD1 (6 bases). The germline V and J ends were trimmed by 6 bases and 1 base, with 12 bases remaining between them. This CDR3 contains 14 residues. Germline CDR1 reads SGHTA; CDR2 reads FQGNSA. CDR3 sequence: CASRYRAGNTEAFF. In DNA form, the CDR3 reads TGTGCCAGCAGGTACAGGGCGGGGAACACTGAAGCTTTCTTT.

The chain employs TRBV6-6 and TRBJ1-1, with TRBD1 matching over 7 bases. The CDR3 extends over 12 amino acids. The J segment lost 11 bases and the V segment lost 2 bases, leaving 5 bases of the junction unmatched. The germline CDR1 and CDR2 sequences are MNHNY and SVGAGI (reference sequence). CDR3 sequence: CASSYLTGLAFF. Here the CDR3 DNA reads TGTGCCAGCAGTTACCTGACAGGGCTGGCTTTCTTT.

The V call is TRBV19, the J call TRBJ1-4; D gene unclear. V dropped 3 bases and J dropped 5 bases, with 16 bases sitting between them. Per germline, CDR1 LNHDA and CDR2 SQIVND (reference sequence). The CDR3 spans 16 residues. DNA for the CDR3: TGTGCCAGTAGTATCTCCGGCTCCAGGCTGAATGAAAAACTGTTTTTT. This encodes CASSISGSRLNEKLFF.

This sequence joins TRBV7-9 and TRBJ1-1; TRBD1 is a possible D gene (5 bases). Germline V gives CDR1 SEHNR, CDR2 FQNEAQ (reference sequence). This CDR3 spans 14 amino acids. Trimming cost V 5 bases and J 3 bases, with 13 bases left between them. CDR3 residues: CASSALGGYTEAFF. In DNA form, the CDR3 reads TGTGCCAGCAGCGCCTTGGGGGGATACACTGAAGCTTTCTTT.

The chain has TRBV14 and TRBJ2-2; TRBD2 matches at 7 bases. This CDR3 comprises 16 residues. The V and J ends lost 3 bases and 0 bases, in that order; junction bases with no gene match: 4. Germline loops: CDR1 SGHDN, CDR2 FVKESK. The CDR3 loop reads CASSQGGCANTGELFF. The DNA for the CDR3 is TGTGCCAGCAGCCAGGGGGGGTGCGCGAACACCGGGGAGCTGTTTTTT.

The chain employs TRBV5-1 and TRBJ2-1; D is possibly TRBD2 (6 bases). The CDR3 contains 15 residues. Germline CDR1 SGHRS, CDR2 YFSETQ. The V end was cut by 0 bases, the J end by 6 bases, with 13 bases between. In DNA, the CDR3 is TGCGCCAGCAGCTTGGCCCTAGCGCCAGGCAATGAGCAGTTCTTC. It is translated as CASSLALAPGNEQFF. Full variable domain (remainder filled in from reference TRBV5-1 and TRBJ2-1): KAGVTQTPRYLIKTRGQQVTLSCSPISGHRSVSWYQQTPGQGLQFLFEYFSETQRNKGNFPGRFSGRQFSNSRSEMNVSTLELGDSALYLCASSLALAPGNEQFFGPGTRLTVL.

To note about this clone: A junction end diverges from the germline sequence, so it may reflect a read error. The chain is built from TRBV6-5 and TRBJ1-1; no clear D gene. This CDR3 spans 11 amino acids. Germline V gives CDR1 MNHEY, CDR2 SVGAGI. CDR3 region: CASSAGPIPTF. DNA for the CDR3: TGTGCCAGCAGTGCCGGACCAATACCGACCTTT.